The clone carrying this T cell receptor beta chain was seen a handful of times. The antigen is unknown. The protocol was immunoSEQ multiplex PCR, while the TCRdb copy is restricted to in-frame clones and leaves out a portion. The sample consists of 60,000 to 65,000 clones, approximately 88% of them appearing once. There was relapse after autologous stem cell transplantation in every patient, and there was variation in brentuximab vedotin exposure. These data originate in a study of PD-1 blockade in classical Hodgkin lymphoma. General study points: Whatever underlies the repertoire differences (possibly disease activity or prior therapy) remains undefined. Baseline TCR diversity was reportedly lower in newly diagnosed patients than healthy donors.

Here the sequenced sample was peripheral blood mononuclear cells (PBMCs), taken at baseline. The source of this sequence is a human donor with classical Hodgkin lymphoma.

CDR3 coding DNA: TGTGCCTGGAGTTTAGGGCAGGGGGCAGGTTCACCCCTCCACTTT. Translated: CAWSLGQGAGSPLHF. V is TRBV30 and J is TRBJ1-6, with 8 bases aligning to TRBD1. The germline CDR1 and CDR2 sequences are GTSNPN and SVGIG (reference sequence). This CDR3 spans 15 amino acids. The junction had 9 bases not matched to a gene; V was cut back by 2 bases and J by 9 bases. Based on the CDR3 plus reference TRBV30 and TRBJ1-6, the full variable domain is SQTIHQWPATLVQPVGSPLSLECTVEGTSNPNLYWYRQAAGRGLQLLFYSVGIGQISSEVPQNLSASRPQDRQFILSSKKLLLSDSGFYLCAWSLGQGAGSPLHFGNGTRLTVT.